Listed below are T cell receptor beta chains from one sample, sequenced in a study of CD8+CD57+ T cells in acquired aplastic anemia. In TCRdb, the reads were re-called with MiXCR into one record per CDR3 protein. The table has roughly 190,000 distinct CDR3 sequences, around half seen once. Sequenced: sorted CD4+, CD8+, or CD8+CD57+ T cells (not recorded which) from PBMCs. These receptors originate from a human donor in good health, serving as a control. Both conserved end residues are part of each CDR3. Fields, in order: D gene, J gene, clone size, V gene, CDR3 protein, CDR3 DNA. A D gene is named only where the DNA matches it firmly. For some rows the clone size is stated as once, few or many, or as a class when expanded; others skip it.

TRBD2	TRBJ2-5	NA	TRBV5-4	CASSLGGLAGQGVKETQYF	TGTGCCAGCAGCTTGGGGGGACTAGCGGGACAGGGCGTCAAAGAGACCCAGTACTTC
NA	TRBJ2-3	many	TRBV5-5	CASSLSDRSDTQYF	TGTGCCAGCAGCTTGTCCGACAGGTCAGATACGCAGTATTTT
NA	TRBJ2-5	NA	TRBV24-1	CATSDLMETQYF	TGTGCCACCAGTGATTTGATGGAGACCCAGTACTTC
NA	TRBJ2-5	NA	TRBV20-1	CSARKVGDRLQETQYF	TGCAGTGCGAGGAAGGTTGGCGACCGTCTCCAAGAGACCCAGTACTTC
TRBD1	TRBJ2-7	NA	TRBV5-6	CASSLSRQGVHEQYF	TGTGCCAGCAGCTTGTCGAGACAGGGCGTTCACGAGCAGTACTTC
NA	TRBJ1-2	NA	TRBV20-1	CSATSPGYTF	TGCAGTGCTACTAGTCCGGGCTACACCTTC
TRBD2	TRBJ2-1	NA	TRBV29-1	CSVDGGANEQFF	TGCAGCGTTGACGGGGGGGCCAATGAGCAGTTCTTC
TRBD2	TRBJ2-1	NA	TRBV7-3	CASSPGTSGGAYEQFF	TGTGCCAGCAGCCCCGGGACTAGCGGGGGGGCCTATGAGCAGTTCTTC
TRBD2	TRBJ2-1	NA	TRBV20-1	CSASGGAFKGQFF	TGCAGTGCCAGCGGGGGGGCTTTTAAAGGGCAGTTCTTC
NA	TRBJ1-1	NA	TRBV4-2	CASSFSQGSNTGAFF	TGTGCCAGCAGCTTCTCTCAGGGGAGCAACACTGGAGCTTTCTTT
NA	TRBJ2-7	NA	TRBV20-1	CSAKRDGYEQYF	TGCAGTGCTAAGAGGGATGGTTACGAGCAGTACTTC
TRBD1	TRBJ2-1	many	TRBV9	CASSASGQGDYNEQFF	TGTGCCAGCAGCGCCTCGGGACAGGGGGACTACAATGAGCAGTTCTTC
NA	TRBJ2-1	NA	TRBV24-1	CATSDFWGYNEQFF	TGTGCCACCAGTGATTTTTGGGGCTACAATGAGCAGTTCTTC
NA	TRBJ1-3	many	TRBV3-1	CASSQGLSTTIYF	TGTGCCAGCAGCCAAGGGCTCTCGACCACCATATATTTT
NA	TRBJ1-4	NA	TRBV5-8	CASTLGASTNEKLFF	TGTGCCAGCACCCTGGGGGCCTCAACTAATGAAAAACTGTTTTTT
NA	TRBJ1-5	many	TRBV19	CASSTGTLLRGNQPQHF	TGTGCCAGTAGTACCGGGACACTTCTTAGGGGCAATCAGCCCCAGCATTTT
TRBD2	TRBJ2-3	many	TRBV12-3/TRBV12-4	CATLRLASTDTQYF	TGTGCCACGCTCCGACTAGCGAGCACAGATACGCAGTATTTT
TRBD2	TRBJ2-3	NA	TRBV24-1	CASSRGEGSTDTQYF	TGTGCCAGCAGCCGGGGGGAGGGCAGCACAGATACGCAGTATTTT
TRBD1	TRBJ1-5	NA	TRBV18	CASSEGQGNSNQPQHF	TGTGCCAGCTCAGAGGGACAGGGGAATAGCAATCAGCCCCAGCATTTT
TRBD2	TRBJ2-3	NA	TRBV7-9	CASSQSGGAGNEQYF	TGTGCCAGCAGCCAAAGCGGGGGGGCCGGGAATGAGCAGTATTTT
NA	TRBJ2-1	many	TRBV7-3	CASSLGGEQFF	TGTGCCAGCAGCTTAGGGGGTGAGCAGTTCTTC
TRBD1	TRBJ1-1	NA	TRBV18	CASSPPWTGGKTEAFF	TGTGCCAGCTCACCACCGTGGACAGGGGGCAAGACTGAAGCTTTCTTT
NA	TRBJ1-4	NA	TRBV7-3	CASSQDRGLREKLFF	TGTGCCAGCAGCCAAGATCGGGGGTTACGTGAAAAACTGTTTTTT
NA	TRBJ1-1	NA	TRBV12-3/TRBV12-4	CASSYTGMNTEAFF	TGTGCCAGCAGCTACACAGGAATGAACACTGAAGCTTTCTTT
NA	TRBJ2-6	NA	TRBV2	CASRKSGGANVLTF	TGTGCCAGCAGAAAAAGCGGGGGGGCCAACGTCCTGACTTTC
TRBD1	TRBJ2-7	once	TRBV9	CASSATGDTYEQYF	TGTGCCAGCAGCGCTACAGGGGACACCTACGAGCAGTACTTC
TRBD1	TRBJ2-7	NA	TRBV25-1	CASSPVTGAGEQYF	TGTGCCAGCAGTCCCGTTACAGGGGCTGGTGAGCAGTACTTC